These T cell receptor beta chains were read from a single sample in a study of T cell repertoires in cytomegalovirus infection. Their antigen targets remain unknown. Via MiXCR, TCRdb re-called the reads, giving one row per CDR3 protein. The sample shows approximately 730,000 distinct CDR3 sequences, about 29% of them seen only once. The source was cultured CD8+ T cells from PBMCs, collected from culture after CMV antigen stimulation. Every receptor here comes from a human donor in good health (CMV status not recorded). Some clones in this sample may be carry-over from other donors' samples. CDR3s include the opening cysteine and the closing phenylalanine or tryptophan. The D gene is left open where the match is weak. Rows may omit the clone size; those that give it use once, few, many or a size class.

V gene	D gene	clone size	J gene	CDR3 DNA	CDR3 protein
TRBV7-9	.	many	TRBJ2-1	TGTGCCAGCAGCTTACTTCAGGGGGGAGCCTACAATGAGCAGTTCTTC	CASSLLQGGAYNEQFF
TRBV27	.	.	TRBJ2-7	TGTGCCAGCAGTTTAAGGGGTAAGAGGCGGGGAGACTCTGCCTACGAGCAGTACTTC	CASSLRGKRRGDSAYEQYF
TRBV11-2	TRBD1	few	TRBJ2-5	TGTGCCAGCAGCCTCTTACCCGGGACAGGGCACCAAGAGACCCAGTACTTC	CASSLLPGTGHQETQYF
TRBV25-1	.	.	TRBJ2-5	TGTGCCAGCACCGGAGACTTAAACAGCCAAGAGACCCAGTACTTC	CASTGDLNSQETQYF
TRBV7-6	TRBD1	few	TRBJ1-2	TGTGCCAGCAGCCTCGGTTATTCGACAGGGAATAGGGACTACACCTTC	CASSLGYSTGNRDYTF
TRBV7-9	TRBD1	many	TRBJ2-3	TGTGCCAGCAACCCAACACGGGACAGGGGCACAGATACGCAGTATTTT	CASNPTRDRGTDTQYF
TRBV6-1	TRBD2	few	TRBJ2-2	TGTGCCAGCAGCGGACTAGCCGGGGAGCTGTTTTTT	CASSGLAGELFF
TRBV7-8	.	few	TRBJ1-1	TGTGCCAGCAGCCTTTGGACTGAAGCTTTCTTT	CASSLWTEAFF
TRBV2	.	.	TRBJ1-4	TGTGCCAGCAGTGAAGCGCTTCGCGGCGTAGTTGAAAAACTGTTTTTT	CASSEALRGVVEKLFF
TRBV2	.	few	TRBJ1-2	TGTGCCAGCAGTGAAAAGAGGGCAGGGACTAACTATGGCTACACCTTC	CASSEKRAGTNYGYTF
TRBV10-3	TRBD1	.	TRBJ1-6	TGTGCCATCAGCGGTAAGGGGGCGAGTAATTCACCCCTCCACTTT	CAISGKGASNSPLHF
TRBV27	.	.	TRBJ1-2	TGTGCCAGCAGCGACAGCTTATCGAACTATGGCTACACCTTC	CASSDSLSNYGYTF
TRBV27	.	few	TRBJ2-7	TGTGCCAGCAGTTTACAGGGCGGCAGGGTCTACGAGCAGTACTTC	CASSLQGGRVYEQYF
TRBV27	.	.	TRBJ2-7	TGTGCCAGCAGTTTTGGTCCAAGTACCTACGAGCAGTACTTC	CASSFGPSTYEQYF
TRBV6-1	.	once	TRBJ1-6	TGTGCCAGCAGGAACAAGATTAATTCACCCCTCCACTTT	CASRNKINSPLHF
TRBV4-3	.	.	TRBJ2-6	TGCGCCAGCAGCCAAGAGACATGGGTGACTGGGGCCAACGTCCTGACTTTC	CASSQETWVTGANVLTF
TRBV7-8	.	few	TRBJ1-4	TGTGCCAGCAGCTCCCTTGACAGATATAATGAAAAACTGTTTTTT	CASSSLDRYNEKLFF
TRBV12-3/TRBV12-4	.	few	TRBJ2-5	TGTGCCAGCACCTTGACAGGCTACCAAGAGACCCAGTACTTC	CASTLTGYQETQYF
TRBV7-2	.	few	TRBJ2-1	TGTGCCAGCAGCGTCGGAAGGCCCTCCTACAATGAGCAGTTCTTC	CASSVGRPSYNEQFF
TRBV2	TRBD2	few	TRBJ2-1	TGTGCCAGCTTGACTAGCGGGGGGAACTACAATGAGCAGTTCTTC	CASLTSGGNYNEQFF
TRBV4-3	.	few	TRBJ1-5	TGCGCCAGCAGCCAAGCTGGGGGCAGCAATCAGCCCCAGCATTTT	CASSQAGGSNQPQHF
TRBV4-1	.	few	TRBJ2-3	TGCGCCAGCAGCCACGGGGACGACACAGATACGCAGTATTTT	CASSHGDDTDTQYF
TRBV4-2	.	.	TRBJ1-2	TGTGCCAGCAGCCAAGCCGGGACGGGGGGCTATGGCTACACCTTC	CASSQAGTGGYGYTF
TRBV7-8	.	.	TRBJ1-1	TGTGCCAGCAGCTATAAGGATGGCACTGAAGCTTTCTTT	CASSYKDGTEAFF
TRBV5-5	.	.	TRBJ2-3	TGTGCCAGCAGCTCCTGGCTAGGGACAGATACGCAGTATTTT	CASSSWLGTDTQYF
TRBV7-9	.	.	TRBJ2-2	TGTGCCAGCAGCCATCACTTCCAAGGGGAAGACGCCGGGGAGCTGTTTTTT	CASSHHFQGEDAGELFF
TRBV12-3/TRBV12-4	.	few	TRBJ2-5	TGTGCCAGCAGCCGTATCGAAACGGGGAACCAAGAGACCCAGTACTTC	CASSRIETGNQETQYF
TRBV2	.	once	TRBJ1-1	TGTGCCAGCAGGGCGGGGACTTATGTGAACACTGAAGCTTTCTTT	CASRAGTYVNTEAFF
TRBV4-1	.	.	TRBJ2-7	TGCGCCAGCAGCCAAGGGGAGGACAGGACCTACGAGCAGTACTTC	CASSQGEDRTYEQYF
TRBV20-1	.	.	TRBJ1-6	TGCAGTGCTAGAAAAGACCGTTACTCCTATAATTCACCCCTCCACTTT	CSARKDRYSYNSPLHF
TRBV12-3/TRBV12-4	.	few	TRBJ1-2	TGTGCCAGCAGTAAAACCGATGGCTACACCTTC	CASSKTDGYTF
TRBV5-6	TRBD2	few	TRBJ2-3	TGTGCCAGCAGCTCCGGGACTAGCTTCCGAGATACGCAGTATTTT	CASSSGTSFRDTQYF
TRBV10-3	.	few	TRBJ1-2	TGTGCCATCAGTGGAACAGTCCATGGCTACACCTTC	CAISGTVHGYTF
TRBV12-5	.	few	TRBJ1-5	TGTGCTAGTGGTTTCCTTGCCGCGTATAGCAATCAGCCCCAGCATTTT	CASGFLAAYSNQPQHF
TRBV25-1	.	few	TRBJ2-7	TGTGCCAGCAGTGAATTAGGAGAGGACGAGCAGTACTTC	CASSELGEDEQYF
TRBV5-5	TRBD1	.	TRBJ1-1	TGTGCCAGCAGCTCTTTAGACAGGGACACTGAAGCTTTCTTT	CASSSLDRDTEAFF
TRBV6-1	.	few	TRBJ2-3	TGTGCCAGCACCTTAAGGGGCAGATGGGTAGATACGCAGTATTTT	CASTLRGRWVDTQYF
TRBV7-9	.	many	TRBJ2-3	TGTGCCAGCAGCCCCACGGGCGGACTGGGAACGCAGTATTTT	CASSPTGGLGTQYF
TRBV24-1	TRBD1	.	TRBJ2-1	TGTGCCACCAGTGGGGGACAGACCGAAACGTACAATGAGCAGTTCTTC	CATSGGQTETYNEQFF
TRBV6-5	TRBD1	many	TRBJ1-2	TGTGCCAGCAGTTACTCCTCCCCCGCAGGGGGCGATGGCTACACCTTC	CASSYSSPAGGDGYTF
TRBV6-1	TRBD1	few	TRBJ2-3	TGTGCCAGCAGTCACCCGGGACAGGGCGAAAAGCGGACGCAGTATTTT	CASSHPGQGEKRTQYF
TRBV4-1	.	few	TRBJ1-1	TGCGCCAGCAGCGCAACTATGGACACTGAAGCTTTCTTT	CASSATMDTEAFF